The 16 T cell receptor beta chains reported below all come from one sample, sequenced in a study of blood T cell repertoires in COVID-19. Sequencing was performed with immunoSEQ multiplex PCR; in TCRdb, only in-frame clones are kept and a portion is missing. The sample records about 180,000 clones, around nine tenths being singletons. Sequenced material: peripheral blood. The origin of the receptors is a woman in her 70s with COVID-19, enrolled during active disease.

CDR3 DNA sequence: TGCGCCAGCAGCTTAGGGACAGGGTACACAGATACGCAGTATTTT. This gives the protein CASSLGTGYTDTQYF. The V gene is TRBV5-1, the J gene TRBJ2-3, with 9 bases lining up with TRBD1. The CDR3 extends over 15 amino acids. The junction had 3 bases not matched to a gene; V was cut back by 2 bases and J by 2 bases. CDR1 SGHRS and CDR2 YFSETQ come from the germline V gene. The full variable domain, its missing parts supplied by reference TRBV5-1 and TRBJ2-3, is KAGVTQTPRYLIKTRGQQVTLSCSPISGHRSVSWYQQTPGQGLQFLFEYFSETQRNKGNFPGRFSGRQFSNSRSEMNVSTLELGDSALYLCASSLGTGYTDTQYFGPGTRLTVL.

The J gene is TRBJ1-2, the V gene TRBV3-1 (or the pseudogene TRBV3-2), with 9 bases lining up with TRBD1. There are 17 residues in the CDR3. V lost 1 base to trimming and J lost 4 bases; unmatched junction nucleotides: 10. The V gene's germline CDR1 is LGHDT and CDR2 YNNKEL (reference sequence). The CDR3 nucleotides read TGTGCCAGCAGCCAAGGGTTCACAGGGGGCGCCGGCTATGGCTACACCTTC. It codes for CASSQGFTGGAGYGYTF.

The V and J genes are TRBV18 and TRBJ1-1; 7 nucleotides align to TRBD1. The germline V gene has CDR1 KGHSH and CDR2 LQKENI. After removal of 3 bases from V and 3 bases from J, the junction contained 7 bases not matched to a gene. This CDR3 is 15 amino acids long. The CDR3 region has the DNA TGTGCCAGCTCACCTTTCCGGGACAGCGACACTGAAGCTTTCTTT. It encodes CASSPFRDSDTEAFF. Variable domain in full (rest from reference TRBV18 and TRBJ1-1): NAGVMQNPRHLVRRRGQEARLRCSPMKGHSHVYWYRQLPEEGLKFMVYLQKENIIDESGMPKERFSAEFPKEGPSILRIQQVVRGDSAAYFCASSPFRDSDTEAFFGQGTRLTVV.

The chain links TRBV7-2 to TRBJ2-7, with 7 nucleotides matching TRBD1. V shed 1 base and J 8 bases; nucleotides not matched to a gene: 14. Germline CDR1 SGHTA, CDR2 FQGNSA. This CDR3 region has 16 residues. CDR3 coding DNA: TGTGCCAGCAGCTTAGGAGCCGGGACAGCATCTACGAAGCAGTACTTC. Translating gives CASSLGAGTASTKQYF.

The V and J genes are TRBV2 and TRBJ2-4, with 8 bases lining up with TRBD1. This CDR3 is built from 13 residues. V lost 7 bases and J lost 6; bases outside the gene matches: 5. Per germline, CDR1 SNHLY and CDR2 FYNNEI. CDR3 sequence reads: CASKQGAGNIQYF. As DNA, the CDR3 is TGTGCCAGCAAGCAGGGGGCGGGAAACATTCAGTACTTC.

This clone occurred once. The chain links TRBV28 to TRBJ2-7; TRBD2 might be the D (6 bases). Germline CDR1 MDHEN, CDR2 SYDVKM. Trimming stripped 2 bases from V and 3 bases from J, with 17 bases between. The CDR3 runs to 16 residues. CDR3 in amino acids: CASSLISSGTVYEQYF. CDR3 bases: TGTGCCAGCAGTTTAATATCCTCCGGGACTGTCTACGAGCAGTACTTC.

This clone was detected only once. The chain links TRBV6-2 or TRBV6-3 to TRBJ1-4; the D is unclear. Germline V gives CDR1 MNHEY, CDR2 SVGEGT. Trimming cost V 2 bases and J 4 bases, with 8 bases left between them. The CDR3 sequence is 14 residues long. The CDR3 coding sequence is TGTGCCAGCAGTTACGCCCAGAATAATGAAAAACTGTTTTTT. Translating it yields CASSYAQNNEKLFF.

The rearrangement joins TRBV4-1 to TRBJ1-2, with a tentative D call TRBD1 (6 bases). The V end lost 0 bases, the J end lost 4 bases, and 15 bases lay between the germline ends. This CDR3 comprises 16 residues. Germline V gene lookup returns CDR1 MGHRA and CDR2 YSYEKL. The CDR3 is CASSQDRSGTFYGYTF. CDR3 nucleotides: TGCGCCAGCAGCCAAGATCGTTCAGGGACATTCTATGGCTACACCTTC.

The chain has TRBV18 and TRBJ1-2; possible D gene TRBD1, 5 bases. The V gene's germline CDR1 is KGHSH and CDR2 LQKENI. The V end lost 3 bases, the J end lost 6 bases, and 8 bases lay between the germline ends. The CDR3 contains 12 residues. This chain's CDR3 is CASSPQGHGYTF. DNA for the CDR3: TGTGCCAGCTCACCCCAGGGTCATGGCTACACCTTC.

The rearrangement links TRBV23-1 to TRBJ2-7, with 9 bases lining up with TRBD2. TRBV23-1 is designated an ORF whose function remains uncertain. V lost 7 bases, J lost 4 bases, and 17 bases stayed unmatched. The CDR3 extends over 17 amino acids. CDR3 DNA: TGCGCCAGCACCACCCCCCCCGCTAGCGGGATCTGTTACGAGCAGTACTTC. Encoded protein: CASTTPPASGICYEQYF.

The V call is TRBV7-2, the J call TRBJ2-7; 8 nucleotides agree with TRBD1. Unmatched junction bases numbered 6, after V lost 6 bases and J lost 2 bases. Per germline, CDR1 SGHTA and CDR2 FQGNSA. CDR3 length equals 14 residues. The CDR3 bases are TGTGCCAGCAGAGATGGGACAGGTCCCTACGAGCAGTACTTC. Translated, it gives CASRDGTGPYEQYF. The variable domain in full, completed from reference TRBV7-2 and TRBJ2-7, reads GAGVSQSPSNKVTEKGKDVELRCDPISGHTALYWYRQSLGQGLEFLIYFQGNSAPDKSGLPSDRFSAERTGGSVSTLTIQRTQQEDSAVYLCASRDGTGPYEQYFGPGTRLTVT.

The V gene is TRBV3-1 (or the pseudogene TRBV3-2), the J gene TRBJ2-7, with 8 bases fitting TRBD2. Germline V gene sequence: CDR1 LGHDT, CDR2 YNNKEL (reference sequence). Unmatched junction bases numbered 3, after V lost 8 bases and J lost 0 bases. This CDR3 contains 13 residues. The CDR3 here is CASRGTSSYEQYF. CDR3 coding DNA: TGTGCCAGCCGGGGGACTAGCTCCTACGAGCAGTACTTC.

J is TRBJ1-2 and V is TRBV24-1, with TRBD1 matching 8 bases. The CDR3 runs 14 residues. The germline V gene has CDR1 KGHDR and CDR2 SFDVKD. V shed 7 bases, J shed 4 bases, and the junction held 7 bases outside the gene matches. The CDR3 coding sequence is TGTGCCACCAGCCACGGAACAGGGGGCTATGGCTACACCTTC. Translation gives CATSHGTGGYGYTF.

V gene TRBV25-1 combines with J gene TRBJ1-2, with D uncertain. Germline V gene lookup returns CDR1 MGHDK and CDR2 SYGVNS. The CDR3 runs to 16 residues. V was cut by 6 bases and J by 7 bases, with 24 bases left in between. The CDR3 loop reads CASRTTNRGPGSGYTF. The CDR3 bases are TGTGCCAGCAGAACCACAAACCGAGGCCCGGGATCTGGCTACACCTTC.

V usage is TRBV11-3 and J usage is TRBJ2-7; 9 bases fit TRBD1. With V trimmed by 5 bases and J by 2 bases, 10 bases remained unmatched. Germline assignment: CDR1 SGHNT and CDR2 YENEEA. This CDR3 comprises 16 residues. The DNA for the CDR3 is TGTGCCAGCAGCCCTTTCACAGGGGGCTTAACCTACGAGCAGTACTTC. This gives the protein CASSPFTGGLTYEQYF.

The J gene is TRBJ2-7, the V gene TRBV6-6; 11 positions match TRBD2. This CDR3 comprises 16 residues. Unmatched junction bases numbered 12, after V lost 5 bases and J lost 6 bases. Per the germline V gene, CDR1 is MNHNY and CDR2 is SVGAGI (reference sequence). The CDR3 loop is CASSTAFTGTSGEQYF. Written as DNA, the CDR3 is TGTGCCAGCAGTACCGCCTTTACCGGGACTAGCGGCGAGCAGTACTTC.